This TCR beta chain was observed in a study of cytomegalovirus exposure and HLA in healthy donors. Germline V gene sequence: CDR1 MDHEN, CDR2 SYDVKM. The germline V and J ends were trimmed by 7 bases and 0 bases, with 16 bases remaining between them. This CDR3 is 16 amino acids long. The assay was immunoSEQ multiplex PCR, and TCRdb's table has in-frame clones only and misses some. The sample includes 100,000 to 150,000 clones, 70% to 90% of them seen just once. The TCR sequence derives from a woman under 30 in good health and CMV-seronegative. Specimen: PBMCs. The J gene is TRBJ1-3, the V gene TRBV28, with D uncertain. The CDR3 nucleotides read TGTGCCAGCATACCTTTCCCGAGTAGCTCTGGAAACACCATATATTTT. This translates into CASIPFPSSSGNTIYF.